This TCR beta chain was identified during a study of shared T cell receptors in the human thymus. This clone was detected only once. Clones were read by immunoSEQ multiplex PCR, and TCRdb kept only the in-frame ones, dropping some. The sample holds about 610,000 clones, roughly 90% seen once. These records were also assigned to another study, of human thymus T cells. That paper states: Healthy Finnish infants undergoing corrective surgery for congenital heart defects provided the donor material. Resections removed during corrective heart surgery provided the thymus tissue used. Across thymic and blood repertoires, the usage of V and J genes appeared to be biased. Related studies found that unrelated individuals share highly overlapping thymic repertoires.

Sequencing was performed on thymocytes. The TCR was taken from a boy in the first two years of life with a congenital heart defect.

CDR3 in amino acids: CSYEGLTTF. CDR3 DNA sequence: TGCAGCTACGAGGGTCTGACCACCTTC. This chain joins TRBV29-1 and TRBJ1-2, with D unresolved. Germline lookup yields CDR1 SQVTM and CDR2 ANQGSEA. Trimming shortened V by 8 bases and J by 13 bases, and 14 bases separated the two germline ends. There are 9 residues in the CDR3. Full variable domain (outside the CDR3, taken from reference TRBV29-1 and TRBJ1-2): SAVISQKPSRDICQRGTSLTIQCQVDSQVTMMFWYRQQPGQSLTLIATANQGSEATYESGFVIDKFPISRPNLTFSTLTVSNMSPEDSSIYLCSYEGLTTFGSGTRLTVV.